The T cell receptor beta chain under discussion was sequenced for a study of beta chain features in type 1 diabetes. Findings and caveats of the study: For patients, the naive, central memory and Treg TCRB repertoires appeared more alike than for healthy donors.

Comment on this clone: Its antigen remains unknown. This sample also contains other DNA sequences that code for the same CDR3.

Since all of the isolated RNA was reverse transcribed, expressed TCRB transcripts were what got sequenced. Measured with immunoSEQ multiplex PCR; TCRdb has only the in-frame clones, and not every one. The table lists 330,000 or so clones, 15% to 20% of them singletons. CDR3 length: 14 amino acids. V was shortened by 5 bases and J by 6 bases, with 14 bases between the two germline ends. CDR1 and CDR2 (germline): SEHNR, FQNEAQ (reference sequence). This TCR came from a young woman in good health. The rearrangement uses TRBV7-9 and TRBJ1-5; possibly TRBD1 for D (6 bases). The sequencing sample was made of naive CD4+ T cells from blood. The CDR3 reads CASSLGGGGQPQHF. The CDR3 nucleotides read TGTGCCAGCAGCCTCGGGGGGGGCGGTCAGCCCCAGCATTTT.